This T cell receptor (beta chain) emerged from a study of T cells in women clearing cervical HPV infection. Study-wide context: Controls were women whose single incident HPV16 infection cleared within 12 months without precancer or cancer.

immunoSEQ multiplex PCR used an average of around 1,200 ng genomic DNA. Sequencing used immunoSEQ multiplex PCR; TCRdb keeps in-frame clones, though not all of them. This sample lists 40,000 to 55,000 clones; its ten largest clones have more than 0.8%. On this clone itself: The antigen remains undetermined. The junction does not match germline at one end; this may be a read error.

Overall study findings and caveats: Richness plus V gene abundances separated cases from controls with AUC around 0.8.

The sample taken for sequencing was blood buffy coat. The TCR was taken from a woman between 18 and 70 years old with a cervical HPV16 infection that either progressed to CIN3+ or cleared (not recorded which).

Incomplete CDR3 DNA: TGCGCCAGCAGGGGGTCTAGCGAGGCAGAGACG. This gives the protein CASRGSSEAET. The CDR3 reads in full as CASRGSSEAETQYF. The gene calls are TRBV10-1 and TRBJ2-3, with D maybe TRBD2 (6 bases). Read coverage stops 3 residues before the CDR3 terminus; the germline J gene supplies the remainder. This CDR3 has 14 amino acids. Looked up from germline, CDR1 is WNHNN and CDR2 is SYGVQD (reference sequence).